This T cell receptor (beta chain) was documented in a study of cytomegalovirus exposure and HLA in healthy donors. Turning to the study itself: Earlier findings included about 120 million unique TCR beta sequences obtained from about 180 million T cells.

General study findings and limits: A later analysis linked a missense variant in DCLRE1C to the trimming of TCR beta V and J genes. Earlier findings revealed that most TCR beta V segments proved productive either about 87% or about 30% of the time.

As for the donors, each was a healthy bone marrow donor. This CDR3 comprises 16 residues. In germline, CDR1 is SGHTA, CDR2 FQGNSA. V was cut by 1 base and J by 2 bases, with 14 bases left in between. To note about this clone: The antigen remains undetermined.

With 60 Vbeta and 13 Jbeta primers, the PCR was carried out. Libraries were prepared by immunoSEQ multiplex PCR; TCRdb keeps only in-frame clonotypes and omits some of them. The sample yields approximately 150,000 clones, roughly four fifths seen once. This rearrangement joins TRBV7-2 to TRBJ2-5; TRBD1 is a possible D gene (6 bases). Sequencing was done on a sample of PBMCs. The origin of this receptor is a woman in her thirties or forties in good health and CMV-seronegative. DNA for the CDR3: TGTGCCAGCAGCTTAGTGGCAGGGGTAGATCAAGAGACCCAGTACTTC. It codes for CASSLVAGVDQETQYF.